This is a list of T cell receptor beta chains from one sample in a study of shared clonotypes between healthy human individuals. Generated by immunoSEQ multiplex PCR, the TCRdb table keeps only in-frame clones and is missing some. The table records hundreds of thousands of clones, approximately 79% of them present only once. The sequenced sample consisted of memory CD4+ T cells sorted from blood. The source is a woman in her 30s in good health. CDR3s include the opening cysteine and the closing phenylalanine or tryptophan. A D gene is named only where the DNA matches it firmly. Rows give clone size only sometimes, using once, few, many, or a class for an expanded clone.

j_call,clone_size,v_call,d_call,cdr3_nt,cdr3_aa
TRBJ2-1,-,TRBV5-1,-,TGCGCCAGCAGCTTGGTCGTACCCAATGAGCAGTTCTTC,CASSLVVPNEQFF
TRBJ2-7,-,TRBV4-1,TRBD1,TGCGCCAGCAGCCTCCACGCCAGGGGGGAGCAGTACTTC,CASSLHARGEQYF
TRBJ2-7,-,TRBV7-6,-,TGTGCCAGCAGCTTAGGGGACACCCCTGGGAACTACGAGCAGTACTTC,CASSLGDTPGNYEQYF
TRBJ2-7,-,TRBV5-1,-,TGCGCCAGCAGCTTAAACATACACGGACAGAAAATCTCCTACGAGCAGTACTTC,CASSLNIHGQKISYEQYF
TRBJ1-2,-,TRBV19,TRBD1,TGTGCCACTCTCATGGGACAGGGAGGGCACTATGGCTACACCTTC,CATLMGQGGHYGYTF
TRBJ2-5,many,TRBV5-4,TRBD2,TGTGCCAGCAGCCTTAGCGGGAGGGAGACCCAGTACTTC,CASSLSGRETQYF
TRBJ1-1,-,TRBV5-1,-,TGCGCCAGCAGCCTCTCGGCAGGCGGGAACACTGAAGCTTTCTTT,CASSLSAGGNTEAFF
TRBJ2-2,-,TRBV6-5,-,TGTGCCAGCAGACCGGGACACGCGAACACCGGGGAGCTGTTTTTT,CASRPGHANTGELFF
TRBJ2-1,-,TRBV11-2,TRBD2,TGTGCCAGCAGCGTCGGGACTAGCGGGAAAATAAATGAGCAGTTCTTC,CASSVGTSGKINEQFF
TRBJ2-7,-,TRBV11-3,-,TGTGCCAGCAGCATTCCTGGGTCGCAATCCTACGAGCAGTACTTC,CASSIPGSQSYEQYF
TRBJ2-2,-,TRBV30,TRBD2,TGTGCCTGGCATAGCGGGAGAGACACCGGGGAGCTGTTTTTT,CAWHSGRDTGELFF
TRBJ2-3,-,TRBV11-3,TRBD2,TGTGCCAGCAGCTTAGGTCCGCTAGCGGGCACAGATACGCAGTATTTT,CASSLGPLAGTDTQYF
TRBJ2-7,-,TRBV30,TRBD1,TGTGCCTGGATTCGACAGGGGGCTAGTGAGCAGTACTTC,CAWIRQGASEQYF
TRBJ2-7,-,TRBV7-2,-,TGTGCCAGCAGCCCACCCCTGGGCGAGGAGTACGAGCAGTACTTC,CASSPPLGEEYEQYF
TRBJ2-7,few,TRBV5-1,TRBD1,TGCGCCAGCAGCAAGGCAGGGGGCGACGCCTACGAGCAGTACTTC,CASSKAGGDAYEQYF
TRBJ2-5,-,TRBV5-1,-,TGCGCCAGCAGCTTGGATCTAGCCCGTGGAGAGACCCAGTACTTC,CASSLDLARGETQYF
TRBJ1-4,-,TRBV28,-,TGTGCCAGCGGTAAACCAGGGTCCAAGGAAAAACTGTTTTTT,CASGKPGSKEKLFF
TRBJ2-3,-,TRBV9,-,TGTGCCAGCAGCGCCCCTAGCGCATTCGGGAGCACAGATACGCAGTATTTT,CASSAPSAFGSTDTQYF
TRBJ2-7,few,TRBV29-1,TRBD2,TGCAGCGTGGCCCGGGGGGTCCACGAGCAGTACTTC,CSVARGVHEQYF
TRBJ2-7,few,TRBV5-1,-,TGCGCCAGCAGCGCCACCGGGCGCCTCACGCTCTCCTACGAGCAGTACTTC,CASSATGRLTLSYEQYF
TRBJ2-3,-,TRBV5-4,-,TGTGCCAGCAGCTTGGTAGCGCTCGGAGGAGAAGATACGCAGTATTTT,CASSLVALGGEDTQYF
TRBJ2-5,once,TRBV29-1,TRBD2,TGCAGCGTTGAAGTCGGGGGACTCCGGGGGGCCCAGTACTTC,CSVEVGGLRGAQYF
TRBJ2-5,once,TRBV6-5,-,TGTGCCAGCAGTTACTCGGGGTTAGAGACCCAGTACTTC,CASSYSGLETQYF
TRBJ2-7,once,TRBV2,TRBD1,TGTGCCAGCAGGGGACAGTTAGAATCCTACGAGCAGTACTTC,CASRGQLESYEQYF
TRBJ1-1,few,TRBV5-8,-,TGTGCCAGCAGGTCGGGGGTAGTCTTGGGGAACACTGAAGCTTTCTTT,CASRSGVVLGNTEAFF
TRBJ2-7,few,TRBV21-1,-,TGTGCCAGCAGCCCTACTTACACCCACTACGAGCAGTACTTC,CASSPTYTHYEQYF
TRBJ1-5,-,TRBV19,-,TGTGCCAGTAGTATAGACAGACGGGACCAGCCCCAGCATTTT,CASSIDRRDQPQHF
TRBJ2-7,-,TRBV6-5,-,TGTGCCAGCAGAGTGAACTACGAGCAGTACTTC,CASRVNYEQYF
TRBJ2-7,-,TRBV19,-,TGTGCCAGTAGCCTTTGGGGAACCTCCTACGAGCAGTACTTC,CASSLWGTSYEQYF
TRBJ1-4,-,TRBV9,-,TGTGCCAGCAGCAGCGTTCCTCGGGGGTGGGGACATAATGAAAAACTGTTTTTT,CASSSVPRGWGHNEKLFF
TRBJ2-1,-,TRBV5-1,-,TGCGCCAGCAGCTCCGCTAGCGCGAGCTACAATGAGCAGTTCTTC,CASSSASASYNEQFF
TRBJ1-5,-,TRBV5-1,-,TGCGCCAGCAGCCTCGGGCCTAATCAGCCCCAGCATTTT,CASSLGPNQPQHF
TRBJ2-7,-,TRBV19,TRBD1,TGTGCCAGTAGTTCCCGGACAGGGGCCTACGAGCAGTACTTC,CASSSRTGAYEQYF
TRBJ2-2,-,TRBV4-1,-,TGCGCCAGCAGCCAAAAGGGACGGGGACTCCAGAACACCGGGGAGCTGTTTTTT,CASSQKGRGLQNTGELFF
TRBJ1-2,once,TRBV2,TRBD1,TGTGCCAGCAGTAATACCATGACAGGGTATGCTGGCTACACCTTC,CASSNTMTGYAGYTF
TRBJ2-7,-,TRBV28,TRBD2,TGTGCCAGCAGTCTCCGGACTAGCGACTACGAGCAGTACTTC,CASSLRTSDYEQYF
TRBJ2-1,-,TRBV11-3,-,TGTGCCAGCAGCTTAGGCCCGTTCAATGAGCAGTTCTTC,CASSLGPFNEQFF
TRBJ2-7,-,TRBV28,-,TGTGCCAGCAGAACAGGGAGAGTCTACGAGCAGTACTTC,CASRTGRVYEQYF
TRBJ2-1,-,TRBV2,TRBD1,TGTGCCAGCAGTAGTACAGGGGGTCGCGGTGAGCAGTTCTTC,CASSSTGGRGEQFF
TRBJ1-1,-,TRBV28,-,TGTGCCAGCTGGTCGGGACGGCCGAACACTGAAGCTTTCTTT,CASWSGRPNTEAFF
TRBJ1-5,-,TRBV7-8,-,TGTGCCAGCAGCTTAGGAGTCTACCCTCAGGCTTACAATCAGCCCCAGCATTTT,CASSLGVYPQAYNQPQHF
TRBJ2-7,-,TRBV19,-,TGTGCCAGTAGTATCAGGAATCAGGGTGCCTACGAGCAGTACTTC,CASSIRNQGAYEQYF
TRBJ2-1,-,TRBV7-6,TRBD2,TGTGCCAGCAGCCCACTAGCGGGAGTTTACAATGAGCAGTTCTTC,CASSPLAGVYNEQFF
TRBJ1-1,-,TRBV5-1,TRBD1,TGCGCCAGCAGCTCCTACAGGGGCGCGCGACGGGACACTGAAGCTTTCTTT,CASSSYRGARRDTEAFF
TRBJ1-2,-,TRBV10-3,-,TGTGCCATCAACGGGGGTCAAACTAGGGGTGGCTACACCTTC,CAINGGQTRGGYTF
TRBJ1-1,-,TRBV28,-,TGTGCCAGCGGGGTGATGGGTAGCAGGGGAGGGAACACTGAAGCTTTCTTT,CASGVMGSRGGNTEAFF
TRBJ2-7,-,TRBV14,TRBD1,TGTGCCAGCAGCTCTCGACAGGGGAGTAGCAGTGAGCAGTACTTC,CASSSRQGSSSEQYF
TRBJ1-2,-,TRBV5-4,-,TGTGCCAGCAGCTTGGGTCAGATTAACTATGGCTACACCTTC,CASSLGQINYGYTF
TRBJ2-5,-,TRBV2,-,TGTGCCAGCAGGGGGGAGGGGGCAAAGACCCAGTACTTC,CASRGEGAKTQYF
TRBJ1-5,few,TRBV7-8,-,TGTGCCAGCAGCTTGGGGGACGGGGTAAAGAATCAGCCCCAGCATTTT,CASSLGDGVKNQPQHF
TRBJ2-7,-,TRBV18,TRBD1,TGTGCCAGCTCACCACTATCTGGCAGGGGGAATAACGAGCAGTACTTC,CASSPLSGRGNNEQYF
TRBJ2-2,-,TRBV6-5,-,TGTGCCAGCAGTTACTCGAGCCAGGGTTACGAGCTGTTTTTT,CASSYSSQGYELFF
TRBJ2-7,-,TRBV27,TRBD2,TGTGCCAGCAGCCGTCAGCGGGAGGGCTCCTACGAGCAGTACTTC,CASSRQREGSYEQYF
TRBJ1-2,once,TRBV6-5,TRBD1,TGTGCCAGCAGTTACTCGCAACAGGGGGACTATGGCTACACCTTC,CASSYSQQGDYGYTF
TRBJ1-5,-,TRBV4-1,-,TGCGCCAGCAGCCAAGATACAGGGATTCGGATGCGGCCCCAGCATTTT,CASSQDTGIRMRPQHF
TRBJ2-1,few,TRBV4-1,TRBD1,TGCGCCAGCAGCCAAGAAAGGGGGCCAGGCTCCTACAATGAGCAGTTCTTC,CASSQERGPGSYNEQFF
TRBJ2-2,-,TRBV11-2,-,TGTGCCAGCAGTTTTGGGTTCACCGGGGAGCTGTTTTTT,CASSFGFTGELFF
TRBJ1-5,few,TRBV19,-,TGTGCCACCTCACGGGGGATTAGCAATCAGCCCCAGCATTTT,CATSRGISNQPQHF